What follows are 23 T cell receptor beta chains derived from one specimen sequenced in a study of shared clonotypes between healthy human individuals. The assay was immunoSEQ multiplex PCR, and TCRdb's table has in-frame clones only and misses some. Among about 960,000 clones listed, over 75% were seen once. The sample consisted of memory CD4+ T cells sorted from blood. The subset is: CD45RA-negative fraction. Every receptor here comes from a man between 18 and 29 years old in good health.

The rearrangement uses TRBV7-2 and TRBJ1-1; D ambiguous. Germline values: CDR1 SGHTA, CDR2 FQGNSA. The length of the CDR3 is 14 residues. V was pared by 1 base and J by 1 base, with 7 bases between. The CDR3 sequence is CASSLVVTNTEAFF. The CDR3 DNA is TGTGCCAGCAGCTTAGTGGTCACGAACACTGAAGCTTTCTTT.

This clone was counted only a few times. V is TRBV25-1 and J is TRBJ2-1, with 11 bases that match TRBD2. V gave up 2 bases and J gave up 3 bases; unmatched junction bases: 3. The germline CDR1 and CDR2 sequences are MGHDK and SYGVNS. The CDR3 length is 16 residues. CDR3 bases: TGTGCCAGCAGTGAAACTAGCGGGAGTTTCTACAATGAGCAGTTCTTC. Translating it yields CASSETSGSFYNEQFF. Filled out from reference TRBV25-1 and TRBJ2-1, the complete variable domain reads EADIYQTPRYLVIGTGKKITLECSQTMGHDKMYWYQQDPGMELHLIHYSYGVNSTEKGDLSSESTVSRIRTEHFPLTLESARPSHTSQYLCASSETSGSFYNEQFFGPGTRLTVL.

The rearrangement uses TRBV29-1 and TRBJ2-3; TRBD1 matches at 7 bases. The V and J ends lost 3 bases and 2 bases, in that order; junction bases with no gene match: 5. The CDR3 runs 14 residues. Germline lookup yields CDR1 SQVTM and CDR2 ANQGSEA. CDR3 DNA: TGCAGCGTTGAGGCCGGGACAGTCACAGATACGCAGTATTTT. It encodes CSVEAGTVTDTQYF.

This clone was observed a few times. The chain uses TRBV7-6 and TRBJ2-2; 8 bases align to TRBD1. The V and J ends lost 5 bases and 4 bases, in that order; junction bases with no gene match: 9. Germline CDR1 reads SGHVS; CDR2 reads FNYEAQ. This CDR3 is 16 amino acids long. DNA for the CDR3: TGTGCCAGCAGCCTCGGACAGGGTGGGGCCACCGGGGAGCTGTTTTTT. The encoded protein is CASSLGQGGATGELFF.

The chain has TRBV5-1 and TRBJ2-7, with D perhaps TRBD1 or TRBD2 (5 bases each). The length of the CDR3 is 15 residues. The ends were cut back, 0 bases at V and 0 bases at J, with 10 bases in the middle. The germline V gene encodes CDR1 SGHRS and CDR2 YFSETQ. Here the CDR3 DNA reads TGCGCCAGCAGCTTGGATGGGGACGCCTCCTACGAGCAGTACTTC. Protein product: CASSLDGDASYEQYF.

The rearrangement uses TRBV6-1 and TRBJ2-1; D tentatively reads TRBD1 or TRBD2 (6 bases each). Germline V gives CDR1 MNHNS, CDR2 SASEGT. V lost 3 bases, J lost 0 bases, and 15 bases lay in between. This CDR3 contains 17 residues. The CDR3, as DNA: TGTGCCAGCAGTGACCGACTCGGGGGCAGCTCCTACAATGAGCAGTTCTTC. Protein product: CASSDRLGGSSYNEQFF.

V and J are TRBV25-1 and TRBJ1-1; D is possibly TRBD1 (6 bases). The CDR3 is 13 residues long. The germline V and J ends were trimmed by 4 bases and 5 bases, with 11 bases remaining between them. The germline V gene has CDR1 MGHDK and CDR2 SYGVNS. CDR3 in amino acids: CASSGSRGTEAFF. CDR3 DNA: TGTGCCAGCAGTGGATCGAGGGGGACTGAAGCTTTCTTT.

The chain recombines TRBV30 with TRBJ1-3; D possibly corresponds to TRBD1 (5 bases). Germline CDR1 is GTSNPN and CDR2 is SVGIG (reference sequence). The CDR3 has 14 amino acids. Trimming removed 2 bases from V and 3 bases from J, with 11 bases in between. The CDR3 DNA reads TGTGCCTGGAGTATGGGGGATATTGGAAACACCATATATTTT. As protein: CAWSMGDIGNTIYF.

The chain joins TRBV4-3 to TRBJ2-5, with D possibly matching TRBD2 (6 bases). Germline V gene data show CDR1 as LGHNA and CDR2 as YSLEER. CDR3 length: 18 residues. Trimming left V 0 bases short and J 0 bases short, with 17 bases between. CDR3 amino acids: CASSQDVGLAKYQETQYF. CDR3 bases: TGCGCCAGCAGCCAAGATGTTGGTCTAGCGAAGTACCAAGAGACCCAGTACTTC.

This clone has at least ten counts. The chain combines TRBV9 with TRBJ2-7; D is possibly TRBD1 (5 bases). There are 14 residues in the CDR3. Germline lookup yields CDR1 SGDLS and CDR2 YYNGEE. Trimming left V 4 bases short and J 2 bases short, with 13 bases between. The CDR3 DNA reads TGTGCCAGCAGCCCTCCCAGGGTACCCTACGAGCAGTACTTC. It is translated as CASSPPRVPYEQYF.

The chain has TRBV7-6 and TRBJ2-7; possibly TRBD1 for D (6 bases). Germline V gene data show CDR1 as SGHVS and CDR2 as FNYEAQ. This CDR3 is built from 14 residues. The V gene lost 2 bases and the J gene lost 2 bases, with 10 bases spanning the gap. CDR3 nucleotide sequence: TGTGCCAGCAGCTTAAACTCAGGGGCCTACGAGCAGTACTTC. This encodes CASSLNSGAYEQYF.

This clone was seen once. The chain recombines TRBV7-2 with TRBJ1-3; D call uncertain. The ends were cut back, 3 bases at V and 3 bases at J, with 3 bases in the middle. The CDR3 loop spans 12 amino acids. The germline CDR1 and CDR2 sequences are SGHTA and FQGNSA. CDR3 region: CASSFFGNTIYF. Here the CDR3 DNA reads TGTGCCAGCAGCTTCTTTGGAAACACCATATATTTT.

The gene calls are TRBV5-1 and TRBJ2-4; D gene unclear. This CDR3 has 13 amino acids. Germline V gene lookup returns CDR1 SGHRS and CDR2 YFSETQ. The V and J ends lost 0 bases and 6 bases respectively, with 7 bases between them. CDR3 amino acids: CASSLGLGNIQYF. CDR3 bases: TGCGCCAGCAGCTTGGGACTGGGAAACATTCAGTACTTC. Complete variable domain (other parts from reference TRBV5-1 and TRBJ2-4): KAGVTQTPRYLIKTRGQQVTLSCSPISGHRSVSWYQQTPGQGLQFLFEYFSETQRNKGNFPGRFSGRQFSNSRSEMNVSTLELGDSALYLCASSLGLGNIQYFGAGTRLSVL.

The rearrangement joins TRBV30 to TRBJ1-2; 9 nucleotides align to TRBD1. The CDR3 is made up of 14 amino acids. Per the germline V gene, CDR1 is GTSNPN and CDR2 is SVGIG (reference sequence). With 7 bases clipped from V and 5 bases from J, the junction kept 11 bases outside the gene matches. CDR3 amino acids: CASSPGQGKYGYTF. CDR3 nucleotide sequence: TGTGCCTCCTCACCGGGACAGGGAAAGTATGGCTACACCTTC.

The CDR3 nucleotides read TGTGCCAGCAAAAGACAGGGGGCAGATATGGAGAACACCATATATTTT. Protein: CASKRQGADMENTIYF. The chain combines TRBV11-2 with TRBJ1-3; 10 bases agree with TRBD1. CDR1 is SGHAT, CDR2 FQNNGV, per germline. CDR3 length: 16 amino acids. V shed 7 bases, J shed 7 bases, and the junction held 13 bases outside the gene matches.

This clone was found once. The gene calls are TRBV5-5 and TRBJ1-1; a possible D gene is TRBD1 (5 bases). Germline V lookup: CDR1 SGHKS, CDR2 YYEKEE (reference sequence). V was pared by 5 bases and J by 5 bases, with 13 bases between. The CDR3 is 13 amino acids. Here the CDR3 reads CASSINEGTEAFF. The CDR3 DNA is TGTGCCAGCAGTATTAACGAGGGGACTGAAGCTTTCTTT.

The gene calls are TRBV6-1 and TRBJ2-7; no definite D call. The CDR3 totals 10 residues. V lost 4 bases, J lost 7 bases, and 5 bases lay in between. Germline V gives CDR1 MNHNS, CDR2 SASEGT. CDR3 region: CASSGLEQYF. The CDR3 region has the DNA TGTGCCAGCAGTGGGTTGGAGCAGTACTTC.

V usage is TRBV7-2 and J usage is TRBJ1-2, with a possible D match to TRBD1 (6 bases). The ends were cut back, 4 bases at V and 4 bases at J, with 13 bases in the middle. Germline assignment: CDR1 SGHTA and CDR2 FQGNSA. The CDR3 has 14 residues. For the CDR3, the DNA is TGTGCCAGCAGCTCAAGGGGGGCCGGCTATGGCTACACCTTC. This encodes CASSSRGAGYGYTF.

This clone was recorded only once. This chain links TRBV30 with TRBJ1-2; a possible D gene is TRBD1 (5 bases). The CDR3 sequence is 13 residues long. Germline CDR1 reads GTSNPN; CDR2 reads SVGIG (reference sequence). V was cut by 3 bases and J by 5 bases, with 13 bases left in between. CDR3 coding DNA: TGTGCCTGGAGGGAAGCGGCAGGGTATGGCTACACCTTC. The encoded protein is CAWREAAGYGYTF.

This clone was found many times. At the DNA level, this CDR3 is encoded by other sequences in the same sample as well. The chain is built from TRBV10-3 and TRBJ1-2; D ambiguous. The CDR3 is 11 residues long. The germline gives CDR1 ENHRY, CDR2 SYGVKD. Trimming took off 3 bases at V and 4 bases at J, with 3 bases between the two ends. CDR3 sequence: CAISDPYGYTF. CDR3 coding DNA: TGTGCCATCAGTGATCCCTATGGCTACACCTTC.

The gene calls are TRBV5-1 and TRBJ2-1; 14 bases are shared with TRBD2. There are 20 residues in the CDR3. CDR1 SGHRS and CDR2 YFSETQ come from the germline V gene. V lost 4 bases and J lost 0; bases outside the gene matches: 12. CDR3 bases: TGCGCCAGCAGCCCCAAGGGACTAGCGGGGGTTTCGATCTCCTACAATGAGCAGTTCTTC. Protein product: CASSPKGLAGVSISYNEQFF. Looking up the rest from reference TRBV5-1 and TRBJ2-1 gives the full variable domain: KAGVTQTPRYLIKTRGQQVTLSCSPISGHRSVSWYQQTPGQGLQFLFEYFSETQRNKGNFPGRFSGRQFSNSRSEMNVSTLELGDSALYLCASSPKGLAGVSISYNEQFFGPGTRLTVL.

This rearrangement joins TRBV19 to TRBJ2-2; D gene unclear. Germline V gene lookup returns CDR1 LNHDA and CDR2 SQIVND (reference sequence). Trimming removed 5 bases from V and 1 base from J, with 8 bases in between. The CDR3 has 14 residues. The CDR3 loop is CASSSGRNTGELFF. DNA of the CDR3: TGTGCCAGTAGTTCCGGACGGAACACCGGGGAGCTGTTTTTT.

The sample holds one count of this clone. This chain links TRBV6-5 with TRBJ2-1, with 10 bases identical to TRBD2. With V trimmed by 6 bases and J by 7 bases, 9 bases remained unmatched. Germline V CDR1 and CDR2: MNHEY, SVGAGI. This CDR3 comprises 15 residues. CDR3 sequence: CASSRASGGGNEQFF. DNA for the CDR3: TGTGCCAGCAGCAGAGCTAGCGGGGGAGGGAATGAGCAGTTCTTC.